The 6 T cell receptor beta chains listed next were all sequenced from one sample in a study of blood T cell repertoires in COVID-19 (dated by TCRdb to between 2020 and 2021). Receptors were amplified or captured by the immunoSEQ multiplex PCR assay. Drawn from immuneACCESS, this table holds only the in-frame rearrangements with V and J called that TCRdb kept. Clones are partly lost; checked studies trace under half to an unresolved V gene and leave the rest unexplained. This sample comprises 300,000 or so clones, more than 75% of them detected only once. Approximately 1.4% of the sample is in the top ten clones. The sample was peripheral blood. The receptors originated from a woman in her thirties or forties who had recovered from COVID-19.

This clone appeared a single time. The CDR3 coding sequence is TGTGCCAGCAGCCCATCCGGGGAAGTGGGTGAAAAACTGTTTTTT. It is translated as CASSPSGEVGEKLFF. The chain is built from TRBV7-9 and TRBJ1-4; D remains unclear. V dropped 5 bases and J dropped 7 bases, with 17 bases sitting between them. The CDR3 totals 15 residues. Germline V lookup: CDR1 SEHNR, CDR2 FQNEAQ (reference sequence).

This clone has at least ten counts. This sample also contains other DNA sequences that code for the same CDR3. The chain couples TRBV5-1 to TRBJ1-4; the match to TRBD1 covers 7 bases. V gave up 0 bases and J gave up 7 bases; unmatched junction bases: 3. Germline V gene sequence: CDR1 SGHRS, CDR2 YFSETQ. The CDR3 has 14 residues. The CDR3 DNA sequence: TGCGCCAGCAGCTTGGGACAGGGTTTTGAAAAACTGTTTTTT. This gives the protein CASSLGQGFEKLFF. Using reference TRBV5-1 and TRBJ1-4 for the parts outside the CDR3, the full variable domain is KAGVTQTPRYLIKTRGQQVTLSCSPISGHRSVSWYQQTPGQGLQFLFEYFSETQRNKGNFPGRFSGRQFSNSRSEMNVSTLELGDSALYLCASSLGQGFEKLFFGSGTQLSVL.

This clone was detected only a few times. The chain has TRBV5-6 and TRBJ2-2; unclear D gene. Germline V lookup: CDR1 SGHDT, CDR2 YYEEEE. The CDR3 runs to 15 residues. The germline V and J ends were trimmed by 4 bases and 2 bases, with 12 bases remaining between them. CDR3 sequence: CASSAVGGNTGELFF. For the CDR3, the DNA is TGTGCCAGCAGCGCCGTTGGCGGCAACACCGGGGAGCTGTTTTTT.

The rearrangement joins TRBV6-5 to TRBJ1-6; D remains unclear. Germline CDR1 and CDR2: MNHEY and SVGAGI. Deletions cut 2 bases from V and 10 bases from J, with 15 bases between. The CDR3 runs 15 residues. The CDR3 nucleotides read TGTGCCAGCAGTTACGACCAGGTTGGGGAGTCACCCCTCCACTTT. It encodes CASSYDQVGESPLHF.

V usage is TRBV18 and J usage is TRBJ1-1, with D unresolved. The CDR3 is 12 residues long. Germline lookup yields CDR1 KGHSH and CDR2 LQKENI. V dropped 3 bases and J dropped 4 bases, with 6 bases sitting between them. This chain's CDR3 is CASSPGPTEAFF. The CDR3 coding sequence is TGTGCCAGCTCACCGGGCCCCACTGAAGCTTTCTTT.

This rearrangement joins TRBV4-1 to TRBJ2-7; D is perhaps TRBD1 (5 bases). V lost 1 base and J lost 5, with 15 bases in between. Germline V CDR1 and CDR2: MGHRA, YSYEKL. The CDR3 is 15 amino acids. The CDR3 DNA follows: TGCGCCAGCAGCCAAGTACAGGTACGGACCCACGAGCAGTACTTC. This codes for CASSQVQVRTHEQYF.